The table lists the clone carrying this T cell receptor beta chain with a count of one. What it binds is unknown. The sample belongs to a study of regulatory T cells in long-lasting Graves disease. Study summary: Positivity for TSH receptor antibodies plus over 5 years of antithyroid drugs meant persistent Graves' disease. Overall study findings and caveats: The persistent group shared about 2,700 public clonotypes, more than the roughly 970 shared by new patients. Having few samples may have compromised the accuracy.

Time point in this sample: persistent/refractory GD, antithyroid drugs over 5 years with positive TRAb. The TCR library was prepared using RNA isolated from PBMCs. Construction of the TCR beta libraries employed iRepertoire HTBI primers in conjunction with Arm-PCR of CDR3 regions. TCRdb itself ran the multiplex PCR reads through MiXCR, one entry per CDR3 protein. The data contain hundreds of thousands of distinct CDR3 sequences, roughly 23% of them singletons. The TCR comes from a female donor with Graves disease. The specimen comprised peripheral blood mononuclear cells (PBMCs), sampled when the disease was refractory, from a patient treated with antithyroid drugs.

CDR3 bases: TGCAGTGCTAGAGATCCAGGGGGCTTGAACACTGAAGCTTTCTTT. Its translation: CSARDPGGLNTEAFF. J is TRBJ1-1 and V is TRBV20-1; 8 bases align to TRBD1. From germline, CDR1 is DFQATT and CDR2 SNEGSKA (reference sequence). The V segment lost 0 bases and the J segment 0 bases; nucleotides outside the gene matches: 3. The CDR3 sequence is 15 residues long.